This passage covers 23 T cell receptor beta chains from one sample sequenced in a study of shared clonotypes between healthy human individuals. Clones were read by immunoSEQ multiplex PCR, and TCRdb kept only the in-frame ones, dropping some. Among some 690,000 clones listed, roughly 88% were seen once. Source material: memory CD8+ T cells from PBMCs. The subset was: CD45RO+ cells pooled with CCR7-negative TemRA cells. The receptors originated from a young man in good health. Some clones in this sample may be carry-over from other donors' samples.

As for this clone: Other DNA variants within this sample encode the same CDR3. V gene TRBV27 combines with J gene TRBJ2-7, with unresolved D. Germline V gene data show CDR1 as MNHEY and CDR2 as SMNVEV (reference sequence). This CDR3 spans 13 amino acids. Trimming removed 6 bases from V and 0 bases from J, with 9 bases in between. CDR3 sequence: CASSWSSSYEQYF. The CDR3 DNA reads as TGTGCCAGCAGCTGGTCCAGCTCCTACGAGCAGTACTTC.

The CDR3 nucleotides are TGTGCCAGCAGCTTAGCTTCACCCGGGCCTCCTAAGCGAGGCTACACCTTC. This gives the protein CASSLASPGPPKRGYTF. V is TRBV7-8 and J is TRBJ1-2; D is uncertain. Per germline, CDR1 SGHVS and CDR2 FQNEAQ. There are 17 residues in the CDR3. Trimming took 0 bases from V and 8 from J, leaving 22 bases between them.

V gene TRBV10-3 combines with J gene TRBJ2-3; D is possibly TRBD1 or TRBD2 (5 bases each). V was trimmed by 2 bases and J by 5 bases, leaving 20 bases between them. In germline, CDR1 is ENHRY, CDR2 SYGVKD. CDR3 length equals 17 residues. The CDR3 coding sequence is TGTGCCATCAGTGAGGCGTTTATGTTGGGGGTCGAAGATACGCAGTATTTT. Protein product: CAISEAFMLGVEDTQYF.

The CDR3: CASSFGINEQFF. The CDR3 DNA follows: TGTGCCAGCAGTTTTGGGATCAATGAGCAGTTCTTC. This chain connects TRBV27 to TRBJ2-1; D gene unclear. The germline V and J ends were trimmed by 3 bases and 6 bases, with 6 bases remaining between them. CDR3 length: 12 amino acids. Germline V gives CDR1 MNHEY, CDR2 SMNVEV (reference sequence).

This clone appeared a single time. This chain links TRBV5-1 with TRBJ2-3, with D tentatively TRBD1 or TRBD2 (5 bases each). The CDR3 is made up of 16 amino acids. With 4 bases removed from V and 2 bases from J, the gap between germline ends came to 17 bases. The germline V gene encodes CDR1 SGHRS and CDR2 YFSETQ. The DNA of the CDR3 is TGCGCCAGCAGCATGGGGACCCTCAGGGCCACAGATACGCAGTATTTT. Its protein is CASSMGTLRATDTQYF.

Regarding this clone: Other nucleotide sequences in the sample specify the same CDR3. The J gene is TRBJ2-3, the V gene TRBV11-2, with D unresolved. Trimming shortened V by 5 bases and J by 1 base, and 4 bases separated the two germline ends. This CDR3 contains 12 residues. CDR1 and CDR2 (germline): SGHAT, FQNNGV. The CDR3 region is CASSLGTDTQYF. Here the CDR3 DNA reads TGTGCCAGCAGCCTAGGCACAGATACGCAGTATTTT.

CDR3 protein: CASSYPMRRTYGYTF. CDR3 in DNA: TGTGCCAGCAGTTACCCGATGAGACGGACTTATGGCTACACCTTC. This chain connects TRBV6-5 to TRBJ1-2, with D unclear. The V gene's germline CDR1 is MNHEY and CDR2 SVGAGI. V was shortened by 2 bases and J by 5 bases, with 15 bases between the two germline ends. This CDR3 is 15 amino acids long.

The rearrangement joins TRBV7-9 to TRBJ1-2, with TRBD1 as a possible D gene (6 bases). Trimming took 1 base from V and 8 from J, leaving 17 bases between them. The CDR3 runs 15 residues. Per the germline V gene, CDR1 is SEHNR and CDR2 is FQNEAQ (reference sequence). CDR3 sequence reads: CASSLDRVVGWGYTF. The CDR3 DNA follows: TGTGCCAGCAGCTTAGACAGGGTCGTGGGCTGGGGCTACACCTTC.

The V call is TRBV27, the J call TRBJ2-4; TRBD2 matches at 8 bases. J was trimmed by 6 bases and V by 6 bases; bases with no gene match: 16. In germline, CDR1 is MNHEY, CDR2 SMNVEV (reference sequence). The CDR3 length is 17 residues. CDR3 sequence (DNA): TGTGCCAGCAGCCAACAATATAGGGCCCTAGCGGGAAACATTCAGTACTTC. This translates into CASSQQYRALAGNIQYF.

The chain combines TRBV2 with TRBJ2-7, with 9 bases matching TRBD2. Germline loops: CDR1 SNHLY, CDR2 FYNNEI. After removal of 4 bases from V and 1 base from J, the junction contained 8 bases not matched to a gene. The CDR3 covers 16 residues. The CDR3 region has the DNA TGTGCCAGCAGTGGGGGGCTAGCGGGATCTTCCTACGAGCAGTACTTC. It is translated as CASSGGLAGSSYEQYF. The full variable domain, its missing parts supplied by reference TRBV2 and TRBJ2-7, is EPEVTQTPSHQVTQMGQEVILRCVPISNHLYFYWYRQILGQKVEFLVSFYNNEISEKSEIFDDQFSVERPDGSNFTLKIRSTKLEDSAMYFCASSGGLAGSSYEQYFGPGTRLTVT.

The DNA of the CDR3 is TGTGCCAGCAGCTTCGCAGGGGGCGGAGACGAGCAGTACTTC. Translated, it gives CASSFAGGGDEQYF. The gene calls are TRBV7-9 and TRBJ2-7; 8 bases agree with TRBD1. Germline V gene sequence: CDR1 SEHNR, CDR2 FQNEAQ (reference sequence). CDR3 length: 14 amino acids. The V gene end was trimmed by 3 bases and the J gene end by 5 bases; junction bases not matched to a gene: 6. The full variable domain, with the rest looked up from reference TRBV7-9 and TRBJ2-7, is DTGVSQNPRHKITKRGQNVTFRCDPISEHNRLYWYRQTLGQGPEFLTYFQNEAQLEKSRLLSDRFSAERPKGSFSTLEIQRTEQGDSAMYLCASSFAGGGDEQYFGPGTRLTVT.

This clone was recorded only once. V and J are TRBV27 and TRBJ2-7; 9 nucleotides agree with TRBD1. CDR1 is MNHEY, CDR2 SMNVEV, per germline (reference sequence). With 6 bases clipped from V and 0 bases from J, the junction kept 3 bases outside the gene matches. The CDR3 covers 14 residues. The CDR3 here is CASRQGQGSYEQYF. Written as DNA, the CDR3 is TGTGCCAGCAGGCAGGGACAGGGCTCCTACGAGCAGTACTTC.

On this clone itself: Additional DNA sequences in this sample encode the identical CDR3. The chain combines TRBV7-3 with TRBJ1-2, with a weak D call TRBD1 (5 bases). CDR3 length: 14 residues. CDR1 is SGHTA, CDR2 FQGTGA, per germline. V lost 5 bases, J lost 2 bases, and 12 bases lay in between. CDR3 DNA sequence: TGTGCCAGCAGCCCACTCGGGGGGAACTATGGCTACACCTTC. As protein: CASSPLGGNYGYTF.

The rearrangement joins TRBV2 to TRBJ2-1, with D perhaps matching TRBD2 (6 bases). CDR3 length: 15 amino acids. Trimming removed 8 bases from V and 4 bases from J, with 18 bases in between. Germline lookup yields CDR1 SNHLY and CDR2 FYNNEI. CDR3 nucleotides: TGTGCCAGCGACCTCCCGGGGGTTGATTACAATGAGCAGTTCTTC. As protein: CASDLPGVDYNEQFF. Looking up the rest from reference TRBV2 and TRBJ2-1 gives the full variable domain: EPEVTQTPSHQVTQMGQEVILRCVPISNHLYFYWYRQILGQKVEFLVSFYNNEISEKSEIFDDQFSVERPDGSNFTLKIRSTKLEDSAMYFCASDLPGVDYNEQFFGPGTRLTVL.

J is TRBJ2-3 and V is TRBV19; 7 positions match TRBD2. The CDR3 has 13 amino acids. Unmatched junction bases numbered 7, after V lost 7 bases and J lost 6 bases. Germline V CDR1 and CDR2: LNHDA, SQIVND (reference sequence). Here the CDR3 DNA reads TGTGCCAGTACAATAGCGGGCATGGATACGCAGTATTTT. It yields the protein CASTIAGMDTQYF.

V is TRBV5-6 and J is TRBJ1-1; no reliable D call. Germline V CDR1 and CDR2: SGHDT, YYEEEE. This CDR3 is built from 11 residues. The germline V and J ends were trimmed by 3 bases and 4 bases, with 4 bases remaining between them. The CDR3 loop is CASSYLTEAFF. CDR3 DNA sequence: TGTGCCAGCAGCTATCTCACTGAAGCTTTCTTT. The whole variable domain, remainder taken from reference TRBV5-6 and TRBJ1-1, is DAGVTQSPTHLIKTRGQQVTLRCSPKSGHDTVSWYQQALGQGPQFIFQYYEEEERQRGNFPDRFSGHQFPNYSSELNVNALLLGDSALYLCASSYLTEAFFGQGTRLTVV.

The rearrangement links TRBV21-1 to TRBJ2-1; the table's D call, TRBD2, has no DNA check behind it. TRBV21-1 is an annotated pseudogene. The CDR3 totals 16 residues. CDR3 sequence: CASSKENWAGVTEQFF. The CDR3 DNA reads TGTGCCAGCAGCAAAGAGAATTGGGCGGGAGTGACTGAGCAGTTCTTC.

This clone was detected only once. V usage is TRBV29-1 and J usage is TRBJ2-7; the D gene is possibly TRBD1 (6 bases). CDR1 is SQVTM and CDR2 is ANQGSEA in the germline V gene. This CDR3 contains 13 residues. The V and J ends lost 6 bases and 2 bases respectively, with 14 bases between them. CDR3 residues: CSVQGHLTYEQYF. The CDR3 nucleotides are TGCAGCGTACAGGGCCACCTTACCTACGAGCAGTACTTC.

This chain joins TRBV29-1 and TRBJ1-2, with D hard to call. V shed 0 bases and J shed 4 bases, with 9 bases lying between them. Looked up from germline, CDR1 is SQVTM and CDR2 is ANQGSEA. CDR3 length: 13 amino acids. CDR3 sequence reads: CSVEEATSYGYTF. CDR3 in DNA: TGCAGCGTTGAAGAAGCCACCTCCTATGGCTACACCTTC.

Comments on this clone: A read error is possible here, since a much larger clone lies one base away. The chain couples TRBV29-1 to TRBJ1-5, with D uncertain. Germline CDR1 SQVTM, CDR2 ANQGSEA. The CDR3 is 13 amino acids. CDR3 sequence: CGAKIGLGQPQHF. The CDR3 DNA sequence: TGCGGCGCCAAGATCGGCCTTGGGCAGCCCCAGCATTTT.

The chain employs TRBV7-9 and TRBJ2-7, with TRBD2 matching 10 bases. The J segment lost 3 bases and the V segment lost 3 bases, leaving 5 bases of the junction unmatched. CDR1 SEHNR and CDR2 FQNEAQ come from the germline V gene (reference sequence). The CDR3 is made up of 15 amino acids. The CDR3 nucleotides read TGTGCCAGCAGCTTCCCAAGGACTAGCGGCTACGAGCAGTACTTC. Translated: CASSFPRTSGYEQYF.

CDR3 nucleotide sequence: TGTGCCAGCACCCGGGGACTAGCGGCCTACAATGAGCAGTTCTTC. Translating it yields CASTRGLAAYNEQFF. This chain joins TRBV2 and TRBJ2-1, with TRBD2 matching 11 bases. Per the germline V gene, CDR1 is SNHLY and CDR2 is FYNNEI. The CDR3 spans 15 residues. Trimming removed 7 bases from V and 2 bases from J; junction bases left unmatched: 4.

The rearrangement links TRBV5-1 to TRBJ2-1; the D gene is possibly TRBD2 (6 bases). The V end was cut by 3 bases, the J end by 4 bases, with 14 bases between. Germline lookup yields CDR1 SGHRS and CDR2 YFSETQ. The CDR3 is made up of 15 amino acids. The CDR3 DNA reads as TGCGCCAGCAGCTCCCGGCGGGGCGGATACAATGAGCAGTTCTTC. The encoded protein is CASSSRRGGYNEQFF.